Only one count was recorded for the clone carrying this TCR beta chain. In the original processing: How many nucleated cells were present was estimated from reference gene primer amplification. TCRdb's copy holds only in-frame clones and misses some; the assay was immunoSEQ multiplex PCR. V, J and clone size are taken as reported in that table, and D and trimming were inferred from the DNA itself. Altogether fewer than 250,000 clones are present, 80% to 90% being singletons, with the ten largest covering 4% to 6%. This entry is derived from a study of blood T cell repertoires in COVID-19. Turning to the study itself: Material from acute and convalescent COVID-19 was sourced from the United States, Italy and Spain.

This CDR3 is built from 14 residues. V was shortened by 4 bases and J by 2 bases, with 12 bases between the two germline ends. Germline V lookup: CDR1 SQVTM, CDR2 ANQGSEA. The chain uses TRBV29-1 and TRBJ1-5; D gene ambiguous. The clonotype originates from a woman in her sixties or seventies with active or convalescent COVID-19. Sequenced: peripheral blood. The CDR3 is CSVGAGSGNQPQHF. As DNA, the CDR3 is TGCAGCGTTGGGGCCGGAAGTGGCAATCAGCCCCAGCATTTT.